A single sample gave rise to the 31 T cell receptor beta chains below, sequenced in a study of response to subunit inactivated influenza vaccine. MiXCR, run by TCRdb on the RT-PCR reads, gives a single entry per CDR3 protein. The sample shows fewer than 550,000 distinct CDR3 sequences, over 25% of them seen only once. The specimen was CD4+ T cells sorted from PBMCs, collected approximately 5 days after vaccination. Receptors were obtained from a man aged 50 to 59 who received an inactivated influenza vaccine.

This clonotype was observed a few times. This chain connects TRBV7-2 to TRBJ2-1, with D possibly being TRBD2 (7 bases). Between the trimmed V and J ends, which lost 2 bases and 3 bases, there was a span of 14 bases. The CDR3 covers 16 residues. Germline V gene lookup returns CDR1 SGHTA and CDR2 FQGNSA. As DNA, the CDR3 is TGTGCCAGCAGCTTAAGGGGCGGGGGCCACTACAATGAGCAGTTCTTC. It encodes CASSLRGGGHYNEQFF. Using reference TRBV7-2 and TRBJ2-1 for the parts outside the CDR3, the full variable domain is GAGVSQSPSNKVTEKGKDVELRCDPISGHTALYWYRQSLGQGLEFLIYFQGNSAPDKSGLPSDRFSAERTGGSVSTLTIQRTQQEDSAVYLCASSLRGGGHYNEQFFGPGTRLTVL.

This clonotype has a handful of counts. V is TRBV5-1 and J is TRBJ2-7; 13 positions agree with TRBD2. CDR1 is SGHRS and CDR2 is YFSETQ in the germline V gene. The CDR3 consists of 18 residues. Trimming at V came to 2 bases and at J to 3 bases, leaving 11 bases not matched to a gene. This CDR3 is CASSFGLAGVGRDYEQYF. The CDR3 bases are TGCGCCAGCAGCTTCGGACTAGCGGGAGTGGGAAGAGACTACGAGCAGTACTTC.

The sample holds a few counts of this clonotype. The V call is TRBV20-1, the J call TRBJ1-5; D gene ambiguous. Germline V gene lookup returns CDR1 DFQATT and CDR2 SNEGSKA (reference sequence). The CDR3 is 14 amino acids. Trimming left V 3 bases short and J 1 base short, with 10 bases between. CDR3 sequence (DNA): TGCAGTGCTAGCCGGCCTTTGAGCAATCAGCCCCAGCATTTT. Its protein is CSASRPLSNQPQHF.

This clonotype has a handful of counts. The rearrangement joins TRBV7-2 to TRBJ2-5; D is uncertain. V was clipped by 4 bases and J by 4 bases, with 10 bases between them. CDR1 is SGHTA, CDR2 FQGNSA, per germline. The CDR3 has 13 amino acids. In DNA form, the CDR3 reads TGTGCCAGCAGCTCTGGAGTCGGAGAGACCCAGTACTTC. This gives the protein CASSSGVGETQYF.

This sequence joins TRBV28 and TRBJ1-2, with D unresolved. Germline V lookup: CDR1 MDHEN, CDR2 SYDVKM. V was cut by 8 bases and J by 2 bases, with 12 bases left in between. The CDR3 has 13 residues. DNA for the CDR3: TGTGCCAGCGATCTTCCGGGGAACTATGGCTACACCTTC. Its translation: CASDLPGNYGYTF.

The CDR3 protein is CASSKREPGGQPQHF. The CDR3 nucleotides are TGTGCCAGCAGCAAACGGGAACCGGGGGGTCAGCCCCAGCATTTT. The V and J genes are TRBV21-1 and TRBJ1-5; TRBD1 reflects the table's D call only, with no check against the DNA. TRBV21-1 is a pseudogene locus. The CDR3 extends over 15 amino acids.

This clonotype has more than one count but fewer than ten. The chain joins TRBV5-1 to TRBJ2-2; 11 bases are shared with TRBD2. The V gene's germline CDR1 is SGHRS and CDR2 YFSETQ. CDR3 length: 16 amino acids. V shed 5 bases, J shed 4 bases, and the junction held 7 bases outside the gene matches. CDR3 bases: TGCGCCAGCAGTCCTAGCGGGGGGCGCACCACCGGGGAGCTGTTTTTT. Translated: CASSPSGGRTTGELFF.

The V gene is TRBV12-3 or TRBV12-4, the J gene TRBJ2-7; D tentatively fits TRBD1 or TRBD2 (5 bases each). This CDR3 has 14 residues. Deletions cut 3 bases from V and 6 bases from J, with 15 bases between. The CDR3 nucleotides read TGTGCCAGCAGTTTGGGCTCTCCGGGGCGCGAGCAGTACTTC. This translates into CASSLGSPGREQYF.

V gene TRBV12-3 or TRBV12-4 combines with J gene TRBJ1-2; TRBD1 aligns across 9 bases. The junction had 9 bases not matched to a gene; V was cut back by 5 bases and J by 8 bases. The CDR3 loop spans 14 amino acids. CDR3 residues: CASSPRRDREGYTF. Here the CDR3 DNA reads TGTGCCAGCAGTCCCCGCCGGGACAGGGAAGGCTACACCTTC.

This clonotype appeared a few times. The chain links TRBV7-2 to TRBJ2-2; D possibly matches TRBD1 or TRBD2 (5 bases each). Deletions cut 1 base from V and 3 bases from J, with 12 bases between. This CDR3 spans 16 amino acids. Germline V gene sequence: CDR1 SGHTA, CDR2 FQGNSA. CDR3 bases: TGTGCCAGCAGCTTAGGGGGCGGGCTGGACACCGGGGAGCTGTTTTTT. Protein product: CASSLGGGLDTGELFF.

This clonotype was recorded many times. This chain uses TRBV18 with TRBJ2-3; no clear D gene. Germline CDR1 KGHSH, CDR2 LQKENI. The CDR3 has 13 amino acids. V was cut by 5 bases and J by 2 bases, with 8 bases left in between. This chain's CDR3 is CASSWAATDTQYF. The CDR3 DNA is TGTGCCAGCTCATGGGCCGCCACAGATACGCAGTATTTT. Drawing the rest from reference TRBV18 and TRBJ2-3, the complete variable domain is NAGVMQNPRHLVRRRGQEARLRCSPMKGHSHVYWYRQLPEEGLKFMVYLQKENIIDESGMPKERFSAEFPKEGPSILRIQQVVRGDSAAYFCASSWAATDTQYFGPGTRLTVL.

J is TRBJ2-1 and V is TRBV23-1, with 7 bases aligning to TRBD1. TRBV23-1 is designated an ORF whose function remains uncertain. This CDR3 is built from 17 residues. Trimming removed 0 bases from V and 5 bases from J; junction bases left unmatched: 10. CDR3 in DNA: TGCGCCAGCAGTCAATCGAATAAGGGGACAGTTCACAATGAGCAGTTCTTC. Translated: CASSQSNKGTVHNEQFF.

This clonotype was seen only a few times. This chain connects TRBV20-1 to TRBJ2-7; TRBD1 aligns across 7 bases. This CDR3 is 14 amino acids long. Germline V gene sequence: CDR1 DFQATT, CDR2 SNEGSKA (reference sequence). The V gene end was trimmed by 2 bases and the J gene end by 1 base; junction bases not matched to a gene: 5. The CDR3: CSARQQGQSYEQYF. In DNA, the CDR3 is TGCAGTGCTAGACAGCAGGGACAGTCCTACGAGCAGTACTTC.

This clonotype was seen a few times. This sequence joins TRBV7-2 and TRBJ1-1; D perhaps matches TRBD1 (6 bases). Trimming removed 5 bases at V and 8 bases at J, with 18 bases between. CDR3 size: 14 residues. The germline gives CDR1 SGHTA, CDR2 FQGNSA. In nucleotides, the CDR3 is TGTGCCAGCAGCCACCCAAGGGGGGCGGGGGAAGCTTTCTTT. Its protein product is CASSHPRGAGEAFF.

This clonotype has at least ten counts. The chain links TRBV7-2 to TRBJ1-4; D possibly corresponds to TRBD1 (6 bases). In germline, CDR1 is SGHTA, CDR2 FQGNSA. This CDR3 is built from 15 residues. Deletions cut 5 bases from V and 7 bases from J, with 17 bases between. The CDR3 DNA reads as TGTGCCAGCAGCCCTAAGAGGGGAGGGGGTGAAAAACTGTTTTTT. It is translated as CASSPKRGGGEKLFF. The whole variable domain, filled in from reference TRBV7-2 and TRBJ1-4, reads GAGVSQSPSNKVTEKGKDVELRCDPISGHTALYWYRQSLGQGLEFLIYFQGNSAPDKSGLPSDRFSAERTGGSVSTLTIQRTQQEDSAVYLCASSPKRGGGEKLFFGSGTQLSVL.

This clonotype appeared a few times. The gene calls are TRBV5-1 and TRBJ2-4; D perhaps matches TRBD2 (6 bases). This CDR3 region has 16 residues. V dropped 4 bases and J dropped 0 bases, with 14 bases sitting between them. CDR1 and CDR2 from the germline V gene are SGHRS and YFSETQ. The chain's CDR3 is CASSPGLHIAKNIQYF. Written as DNA, the CDR3 is TGCGCCAGCAGCCCGGGACTTCATATAGCCAAAAACATTCAGTACTTC.

The chain joins TRBV7-9 to TRBJ2-2; the D gene is possibly TRBD1 (6 bases). Germline V gives CDR1 SEHNR, CDR2 FQNEAQ (reference sequence). The CDR3 runs to 14 residues. V was pared by 0 bases and J by 6 bases, with 8 bases between. The DNA of the CDR3 is TGTGCCAGCAGCTTAGCGCCAGGGGCCGGGGAGCTGTTTTTT. Its protein product is CASSLAPGAGELFF.

The genes are TRBV20-1 and TRBJ2-3; 8 bases are shared with TRBD2. V was pared by 5 bases and J by 6 bases, with 13 bases of the junction left unmatched. This CDR3 is built from 15 residues. Looked up from germline, CDR1 is DFQATT and CDR2 is SNEGSKA (reference sequence). In DNA, the CDR3 is TGCAGTGCTCATCAAGCGGGGGTTCGCAGGGATACGCAGTATTTT. Protein sequence: CSAHQAGVRRDTQYF.

The rearrangement uses TRBV7-9 and TRBJ1-2; no definite D call. Trimming removed 0 bases at V and 7 bases at J, with 9 bases between. The CDR3 consists of 13 residues. CDR1 is SEHNR, CDR2 FQNEAQ, per germline (reference sequence). CDR3 protein: CASSLAGSAGYTF. The DNA of the CDR3 is TGTGCCAGCAGCTTAGCGGGCTCGGCTGGCTACACCTTC.

The chain links TRBV10-3 to TRBJ1-5, with TRBD1 matching 8 bases. CDR1 and CDR2 (germline): ENHRY, SYGVKD. The CDR3 runs 13 residues. J was trimmed by 3 bases and V by 9 bases; bases with no gene match: 4. The CDR3 loop reads CAIQGDLNQPQHF. DNA of the CDR3: TGTGCCATACAGGGGGATCTCAATCAGCCCCAGCATTTT.

The chain links TRBV12-3 or TRBV12-4 to TRBJ2-5; D possibly corresponds to TRBD2 (5 bases). CDR3 length: 14 amino acids. V shed 4 bases and J shed 2 bases, with 11 bases lying between them. The CDR3 sequence is CASSWRTAQETQYF. The DNA for the CDR3 is TGTGCCAGCAGTTGGCGGACTGCACAAGAGACCCAGTACTTC.

The rearrangement uses TRBV7-2 and TRBJ2-1; TRBD1 or TRBD2 may be the D gene (6 bases each). The CDR3 runs 14 residues. Between the trimmed V and J ends, which lost 1 base and 12 bases, there was a span of 16 bases. The germline CDR1 and CDR2 sequences are SGHTA and FQGNSA. CDR3 bases: TGTGCCAGCAGCTTAGTTGGCGGAGGGGGAGGGCAGTTCTTC. Its translation is CASSLVGGGGGQFF.

The J gene is TRBJ2-7, the V gene TRBV29-1, with D possibly being TRBD1 (5 bases). Per germline, CDR1 SQVTM and CDR2 ANQGSEA. The CDR3 extends over 14 amino acids. Trimming took 7 bases from V and 7 from J, leaving 23 bases between them. CDR3 protein: CSAEDSFPGGEQYF. CDR3 sequence (DNA): TGCAGCGCCGAAGACAGTTTTCCTGGCGGAGAGCAGTACTTC.

In its sample, this clonotype was seen a few times. DNA of the CDR3: TGTGCCAGCTCCCAAAAGGACAACTCCTACGAGCAGTACTTC. Translating gives CASSQKDNSYEQYF. The J gene is TRBJ2-7, the V gene TRBV18, with a tentative D call TRBD1 (5 bases). The germline CDR1 and CDR2 sequences are KGHSH and LQKENI. The CDR3 is made up of 14 amino acids. V was clipped by 6 bases and J by 0 bases, with 12 bases between them.

This clonotype was observed a few times. In nucleotides, the CDR3 is TGTGCCAGCAGTCCAGGGACAGGGCGGAGGGGGGACACTGAAGCTTTCTTT. Translated, it gives CASSPGTGRRGDTEAFF. The chain joins TRBV27 to TRBJ1-1, with 9 positions matching TRBD1. Germline trimming cut 5 bases from V and 3 bases from J; bases unmatched to any gene: 13. This CDR3 is built from 17 residues. CDR1 and CDR2 (germline): MNHEY, SMNVEV (reference sequence).

This clonotype was seen only a few times. This chain uses TRBV11-2 with TRBJ2-3; D is ambiguous. Germline-derived CDR1 and CDR2 are SGHAT and FQNNGV. V lost 5 bases, J lost 1 base, and 16 bases lay in between. This CDR3 region has 16 residues. The CDR3 loop is CASSSSRPGGTDTQYF. In nucleotides, the CDR3 is TGTGCCAGCAGCAGTAGCCGGCCTGGGGGCACAGATACGCAGTATTTT.

This clonotype has a handful of counts. The rearrangement uses TRBV12-3 or TRBV12-4 and TRBJ1-1; 7 bases are shared with TRBD1. V was clipped by 5 bases and J by 5 bases; unmatched bases: 8. The CDR3 contains 14 residues. The DNA for the CDR3 is TGTGCCAGCAGTCAGACAGGGAGTGGTACTGAAGCTTTCTTT. It is translated as CASSQTGSGTEAFF.

The chain has TRBV5-1 and TRBJ1-1; no reliable D call. Germline V gene sequence: CDR1 SGHRS, CDR2 YFSETQ. CDR3 size: 14 residues. Trimming cost V 0 bases and J 6 bases, with 12 bases left between them. Here the CDR3 DNA reads TGCGCCAGCAGCTTGGACTGGGGTCGGGCTGAAGCTTTCTTT. This translates into CASSLDWGRAEAFF. The full variable domain, with the rest looked up from reference TRBV5-1 and TRBJ1-1, is KAGVTQTPRYLIKTRGQQVTLSCSPISGHRSVSWYQQTPGQGLQFLFEYFSETQRNKGNFPGRFSGRQFSNSRSEMNVSTLELGDSALYLCASSLDWGRAEAFFGQGTRLTVV.

In DNA, the CDR3 is TGTGCCAGCAGCCGGGCGACTAGCGGGAGGGCAGGTAATGAGCAGTTCTTC. This sequence encodes CASSRATSGRAGNEQFF. V usage is TRBV6-1 and J usage is TRBJ2-1; 14 bases are a match to TRBD2. The V segment lost 6 bases and the J segment 7 bases; nucleotides outside the gene matches: 11. CDR3 size: 17 residues. The germline V gene encodes CDR1 MNHNS and CDR2 SASEGT.

This clonotype was detected only a few times. The chain employs TRBV24-1 and TRBJ2-1; the D gene is possibly TRBD1 (6 bases). CDR3 size: 14 residues. CDR1 KGHDR and CDR2 SFDVKD come from the germline V gene. Between the trimmed V and J ends, which lost 5 bases and 4 bases, there was a span of 11 bases. The chain's CDR3 is CATSAPGEYNEQFF. The CDR3, as DNA: TGTGCCACCAGTGCCCCAGGGGAATACAATGAGCAGTTCTTC.

The chain joins TRBV29-1 to TRBJ1-5, with 7 bases that match TRBD1. V lost 6 bases, J lost 4 bases, and 6 bases stayed unmatched. CDR1 and CDR2 (germline): SQVTM, ANQGSEA. CDR3 length equals 13 residues. The CDR3 region is CSVLQGPNQPQHF. DNA of the CDR3: TGCAGCGTCCTACAGGGGCCGAATCAGCCCCAGCATTTT.